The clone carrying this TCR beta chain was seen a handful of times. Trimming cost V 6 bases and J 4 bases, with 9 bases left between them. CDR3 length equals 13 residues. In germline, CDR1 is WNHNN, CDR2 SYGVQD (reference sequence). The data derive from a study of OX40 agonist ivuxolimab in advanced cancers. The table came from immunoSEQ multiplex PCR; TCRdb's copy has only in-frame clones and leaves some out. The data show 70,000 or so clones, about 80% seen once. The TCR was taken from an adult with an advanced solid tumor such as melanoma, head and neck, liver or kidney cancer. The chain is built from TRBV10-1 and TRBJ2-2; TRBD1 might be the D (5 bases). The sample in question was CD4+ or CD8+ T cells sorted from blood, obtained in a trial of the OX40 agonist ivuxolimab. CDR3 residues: CASRAGFTGELFF. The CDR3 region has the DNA TGCGCCAGCAGGGCAGGGTTCACCGGGGAGCTGTTTTTT.